This is a list of T cell receptor beta chains from one sample in a study of Ad26.COV2.S vaccination and SARS-CoV-2 variants. The method was immunoSEQ multiplex PCR; TCRdb's version includes in-frame clones alone and lacks a portion of them. Of around 86,000 clones detected, roughly 85% appear once; the ten largest clones hold roughly 15%. The specimen comprised peripheral blood, sampled after recovery from COVID-19. The receptors shown here come from a human donor who had recovered from COVID-19. Each CDR3 is given without its conserved first and last residue. Each record gives: J gene, V gene, CDR3 protein.

TRBJ2-1,TRBV9,ASSGSSEQF
TRBJ2-4,TRBV6-5,ASAGEGAKNIQY
TRBJ2-2,TRBV27,ASRETSHTGELF
TRBJ2-3,TRBV18,ASSGTSPILTDTQY
TRBJ1-2,TRBV4-3,ASSQFSAENHYGYT
TRBJ1-2,TRBV27,ASSRAGTGYGYT
TRBJ2-1,TRBV4-1,ASSQVMRIATYNEQF
TRBJ2-5,TRBV5-1,ASSRGSGETQY
TRBJ2-1,TRBV9,ASSVALGMGAYNEQF
TRBJ1-5,TRBV5-6,ASSFRGTGDDQPQH
TRBJ2-3,TRBV4-2,ASSQAFGTSGSLADTQY
TRBJ2-5,TRBV6-5,ASTSSGGRETQY
TRBJ2-1,TRBV29-1,SVDSAGPF
TRBJ2-3,TRBV7-2,ASSLDGGRTDTQY
TRBJ1-1,TRBV6-5,ASSLTQGDEAF
TRBJ1-1,TRBV6-2/TRBV6-3,ASSYDPGWKSEAF
TRBJ2-5,TRBV7-3,ASSLRPQETQY
TRBJ2-1,TRBV7-8,ASSSKGLGWEQF
TRBJ2-7,TRBV4-3,ASSQVTGRYEQY
TRBJ2-7,TRBV20-1,SAGQAYEQY
TRBJ1-2,TRBV28,ASSFPEGTYGYT
TRBJ2-1,TRBV7-9,ASSRREGPNEQF